The next 26 T cell receptor beta chains were all read from a single sample in a study of blood T cells in healthy people across ages. Through a sample-barcoded 5' primer and a J-beta primer mix, a second PCR was run for roughly 7 to 11 cycles. TCRdb reanalysed the 5' RACE reads using MiXCR and keeps one entry per CDR3 protein. The sample has 800,000 to 950,000 distinct CDR3 sequences, roughly 34% seen once. The sample taken for sequencing was blood. These receptor sequences come from a man younger than 35 in good health.

J is TRBJ2-1 and V is TRBV20-1; TRBD1 aligns across 8 bases. The CDR3 has 13 residues. The V and J ends lost 5 bases and 5 bases, in that order; junction bases with no gene match: 5. The V gene's germline CDR1 is DFQATT and CDR2 SNEGSKA (reference sequence). Here the CDR3 reads CSARTGPHNEQFF. The CDR3 coding sequence is TGCAGTGCTCGGACAGGGCCCCACAATGAGCAGTTCTTC.

This clonotype has only a few counts. The gene calls are TRBV20-1 and TRBJ1-5; D is uncertain. The germline CDR1 and CDR2 sequences are DFQATT and SNEGSKA (reference sequence). Trimming stripped 6 bases from V and 0 bases from J, with 12 bases between. The CDR3 is 14 residues long. CDR3 amino acids: CSAPRSDSNQPQHF. Written as DNA, the CDR3 is TGCAGTGCGCCCAGGTCCGATAGCAATCAGCCCCAGCATTTT.

The J gene is TRBJ1-4, the V gene TRBV28; D ambiguous. V was shortened by 6 bases and J by 8 bases, with 13 bases between the two germline ends. CDR3 length: 13 residues. From germline, CDR1 is MDHEN and CDR2 SYDVKM. CDR3: CASRRGGLEKLFF. CDR3 in DNA: TGTGCCAGCAGGAGAGGCGGCCTCGAAAAACTGTTTTTT.

The chain carries TRBV10-3 and TRBJ1-2, with 9 bases lining up with TRBD1. The ends lost 0 bases at V and 2 bases at J; junction bases unmatched: 4. The CDR3 extends over 16 amino acids. Germline CDR1 reads ENHRY; CDR2 reads SYGVKD. The CDR3 sequence: CAISESRDRANYGYTF. DNA for the CDR3: TGTGCCATCAGTGAGTCAAGGGACAGGGCCAACTATGGCTACACCTTC.

Worth noting for this clonotype: Being one base from a much bigger clone, this may be a read error. The rearrangement uses TRBV4-1 and TRBJ1-2, with a possible D match to TRBD1 (5 bases). Per germline, CDR1 MGHRA and CDR2 YSYEKL. The CDR3 is 15 amino acids. The CDR3 DNA reads as TGCGCCAACAGCCCTACTCAGGGTCGGCACTATGGCTACACCTTC. Its protein is CANSPTQGRHYGYTF.

This clonotype was seen a handful of times. This rearrangement joins TRBV6-5 to TRBJ1-1; the match to TRBD1 covers 7 bases. From germline, CDR1 is MNHEY and CDR2 SVGAGI. V lost 6 bases, J lost 8 bases, and 6 bases stayed unmatched. This CDR3 spans 12 amino acids. CDR3 nucleotide sequence: TGTGCCAGCAGCAGACAGGGACAGGAAGCTTTCTTT. Its protein is CASSRQGQEAFF.

This clonotype showed up many times. A read error may account for a junction end that differs from germline. The chain couples TRBV12-3 or TRBV12-4 to TRBJ1-1; D gene uncertain. This CDR3 region has 14 residues. CDR3 in amino acids: CASSLVGANTEAFF. For the CDR3, the DNA is TGCGCCAGCAGCTTGGTTGGAGCGAACACTGAAGCTTTCTTT.

V usage is TRBV7-6 and J usage is TRBJ1-5; weak D call: TRBD1 (5 bases). With 2 bases removed from V and 1 base from J, the gap between germline ends came to 18 bases. This CDR3 region has 18 residues. The V gene's germline CDR1 is SGHVS and CDR2 FNYEAQ. As DNA, the CDR3 is TGTGCCAGCAGCTTACGCCCACTGGGGCATTCGAGCAATCAGCCCCAGCATTTT. Amino acids: CASSLRPLGHSSNQPQHF.

This clonotype showed up many times. Germline and junction disagree at one end, which may indicate a read error. V usage is TRBV12-3 or TRBV12-4 and J usage is TRBJ1-5; 7 nucleotides match TRBD1. The CDR3 length is 15 residues. The CDR3 DNA reads as TGTGCCAGCAGGTTAGGGACAGACGGCAATCAGCCCCAGCATTTT. Translated, it gives CASRLGTDGNQPQHF.

This clonotype showed up many times. The chain joins TRBV12-3 or TRBV12-4 to TRBJ1-5; possibly TRBD1 for D (5 bases). CDR3 size: 15 residues. V was trimmed by 6 bases and J by 5 bases, leaving 17 bases between them. CDR3: CASSFLGTEHQPQHF. As DNA, the CDR3 is TGTGCCAGCAGCTTCCTTGGGACCGAGCATCAGCCCCAGCATTTT.

This rearrangement joins TRBV9 to TRBJ2-2, with 9 positions matching TRBD2. CDR3 length equals 18 residues. The V segment lost 0 bases and the J segment 3 bases; nucleotides outside the gene matches: 9. Germline assignment: CDR1 SGDLS and CDR2 YYNGEE. The CDR3 DNA reads TGTGCCAGCAGCGTAGAGGGGAGCGGGGGGCCTTACACCGGGGAGCTGTTTTTT. Amino acid sequence: CASSVEGSGGPYTGELFF.

Notes on this clonotype: This may be a read error, as it is one base from a much larger clone. The V call is TRBV12-3 or TRBV12-4, the J call TRBJ1-2, with a possible D match to TRBD1 (6 bases). The CDR3 is made up of 14 amino acids. The CDR3: CAGSEQGSNYGYTF. The CDR3 nucleotides are TGTGCCGGCAGTGAACAGGGCAGTAACTATGGCTACACCTTC.

The chain has TRBV11-2 and TRBJ2-3; 8 bases match TRBD2. This CDR3 contains 15 residues. CDR1 is SGHAT, CDR2 FQNNGV, per germline. V shed 5 bases and J 4 bases; nucleotides not matched to a gene: 8. The CDR3 DNA reads as TGTGCCAGCAGCCTGAGCGGGAGATGGTCAGATACGCAGTATTTT. This sequence encodes CASSLSGRWSDTQYF.

The CDR3 DNA reads TGTGCCAGCACCCCAGGACAGGGGACGTTGTACCAAGAGACCCAGTACTTC. Its protein is CASTPGQGTLYQETQYF. The chain joins TRBV6-1 to TRBJ2-5; the match to TRBD1 covers 9 bases. This CDR3 is built from 17 residues. Germline lookup yields CDR1 MNHNS and CDR2 SASEGT. V lost 7 bases, J lost 0 bases, and 12 bases stayed unmatched.

The chain joins TRBV10-3 to TRBJ1-2; 8 bases map to TRBD1. There are 14 residues in the CDR3. Germline CDR1 ENHRY, CDR2 SYGVKD. Trimming at V came to 2 bases and at J to 8 bases, leaving 7 bases not matched to a gene. The DNA for the CDR3 is TGTGCCATCAGTGAGGGGACAGGCGCAAGGGGCTACACCTTC. Its protein product is CAISEGTGARGYTF.

This clonotype has a count of ten or more. The gene calls are TRBV12-3 or TRBV12-4 and TRBJ2-7, with 8 positions matching TRBD1. V was pared by 5 bases and J by 6 bases, with 3 bases of the junction left unmatched. This CDR3 has 12 amino acids. CDR3 residues: CASSQGASEQYF. CDR3 nucleotides: TGTGCCAGCAGTCAGGGGGCTTCCGAGCAGTACTTC.

This clonotype has just a few counts. This chain links TRBV9 with TRBJ2-7; 10 bases line up with TRBD2. The CDR3 runs 16 residues. The trim removed 0 bases at V and 2 bases at J, leaving 5 bases unmatched. Per the germline V gene, CDR1 is SGDLS and CDR2 is YYNGEE. Written as DNA, the CDR3 is TGTGCCAGCAGCGTAGAACCTAGCGGGGGCGCCTACGAGCAGTACTTC. This encodes CASSVEPSGGAYEQYF. The full variable domain, rest sourced from reference TRBV9 and TRBJ2-7, is DSGVTQTPKHLITATGQRVTLRCSPRSGDLSVYWYQQSLDQGLQFLIQYYNGEERAKGNILERFSAQQFPDLHSELNLSSLELGDSALYFCASSVEPSGGAYEQYFGPGTRLTVT.

The chain has TRBV7-9 and TRBJ2-2; D perhaps matches TRBD1 (5 bases). Between the trimmed V and J ends, which lost 4 bases and 8 bases, there was a span of 14 bases. The CDR3 is made up of 14 amino acids. The germline V gene encodes CDR1 SEHNR and CDR2 FQNEAQ (reference sequence). Written as DNA, the CDR3 is TGTGCCAGCAGCTCCGCTAGGGGCAAGGGGGAGCTGTTTTTT. Translation gives CASSSARGKGELFF.

In the case of this clonotype: The junction departs from germline at one end; a sequencing error may be responsible. The V gene is TRBV7-2, the J gene TRBJ1-2; D is ambiguous. The CDR3 is made up of 12 amino acids. Per the germline V gene, CDR1 is SGHTA and CDR2 is FQGNSA. CDR3: CAGSMDGYRNTF. The CDR3 DNA sequence: TGTGCCGGCAGTATGGACGGCTATAGAAACACCTTC.

This clonotype was counted once. This may be a read error: a much more frequent sequence differs by one nucleotide. V is TRBV4-1 and J is TRBJ2-5; D is possibly TRBD2 (6 bases). The V end was cut by 4 bases, the J end by 1 base, with 19 bases between. CDR3 size: 17 residues. Germline CDR1 MGHRA, CDR2 YSYEKL. The CDR3 here is CASSRVAGRLPQETQYF. In nucleotides, the CDR3 is TGCGCCAGCAGCCGGGTTGCGGGACGGCTTCCCCAAGAGACCCAGTACTTC.

This chain uses TRBV20-1 with TRBJ2-2, with D hard to call. Germline CDR1 DFQATT, CDR2 SNEGSKA (reference sequence). The CDR3 loop spans 18 amino acids. V lost 1 base, J lost 0 bases, and 18 bases lay in between. The CDR3 sequence is CSARAVGRVSSNTGELFF. In nucleotides, the CDR3 is TGCAGTGCTAGAGCAGTGGGTAGAGTTTCTTCGAACACCGGGGAGCTGTTTTTT.

The J gene is TRBJ2-7, the V gene TRBV6-2 or TRBV6-3; D is possibly TRBD1 (6 bases). Looked up from germline, CDR1 is MNHEY and CDR2 is SVGEGT. The CDR3 loop spans 16 amino acids. The V and J ends lost 0 bases and 0 bases respectively, with 12 bases between them. As DNA, the CDR3 is TGTGCCAGCAGTTACTCGAACAGGGCCTTCTCCTACGAGCAGTACTTC. It encodes CASSYSNRAFSYEQYF.

This chain connects TRBV10-3 to TRBJ2-2; D uncertain. The CDR3 sequence is 13 residues long. CDR1 is ENHRY and CDR2 is SYGVKD in the germline V gene. V was cut by 6 bases and J by 2 bases, with 7 bases left in between. Here the CDR3 reads CAIRSDNTGELFF. For the CDR3, the DNA is TGTGCCATCAGGAGCGATAACACCGGGGAGCTGTTTTTT.

For this clonotype: One junction end does not reproduce the germline sequence, and a read error may be involved. The V and J genes are TRBV4-3 and TRBJ1-2; TRBD1 agrees at 9 bases. Germline V CDR1 and CDR2: LGHNA, YSLEER. This CDR3 comprises 16 residues. The CDR3 is CASSQAGTGISNGYTF. Here the CDR3 DNA reads TGCGCCAGTAGCCAAGCCGGGACAGGGATATCGAATGGCTACACCTTC.

This clonotype appeared once. The J gene is TRBJ2-2, the V gene TRBV18, with TRBD1 as a possible D gene (6 bases). The CDR3 is 17 amino acids. Trimming took off 1 base at V and 1 base at J, with 13 bases between the two ends. The germline CDR1 and CDR2 sequences are KGHSH and LQKENI. As DNA, the CDR3 is TGTGCCAGCTCACCACAAGCTGGGGGACAGAACACCGGGGAGCTGTTTTTT. This gives the protein CASSPQAGGQNTGELFF.

The chain carries TRBV4-1 and TRBJ1-5; D remains ambiguous. The V end lost 0 bases, the J end lost 4 bases, and 13 bases lay between the germline ends. Germline CDR1 reads MGHRA; CDR2 reads YSYEKL. The CDR3 loop spans 16 amino acids. CDR3 region: CASSQEPGGPNQPQHF. The CDR3 DNA follows: TGCGCCAGCAGCCAAGAACCCGGCGGACCAAATCAGCCCCAGCATTTT.